Detailed here is one T cell receptor (beta chain). Antigen unknown. The entry originates in a study of cytomegalovirus exposure and HLA in healthy donors. Overall study findings and caveats: In a later analysis, 17,000 or so TCR beta sequences were associated with HLA alleles at 0.05 false discovery rate.

Primers for the PCR totalled 60 Vbeta and 13 Jbeta. The protocol was immunoSEQ multiplex PCR, while the TCRdb copy is restricted to in-frame clones and leaves out a portion. Of around 140,000 clones in the sample, around 80% are singletons; the top ten hold 1.4% to 1.5%. The CDR3 is 15 residues long. V lost 7 bases to trimming and J lost 3 bases; unmatched junction nucleotides: 9. Per the germline V gene, CDR1 is MDHEN and CDR2 is SYDVKM. Material: PBMCs. The chain uses TRBV28 and TRBJ2-3, with 8 bases lining up with TRBD2. The clonotype was recovered from a female donor in good health and CMV-seronegative. The CDR3 nucleotides are TGTGCCAGCACCTCCGGGGGGGCGCATACAGATACGCAGTATTTT. Encoded protein: CASTSGGAHTDTQYF.